This is a list of T cell receptor beta chains from one sample in a study of CD4 and CD8 cells across lung adenocarcinoma regions. MiXCR was run by TCRdb on the PCR reads, yielding one entry per CDR3 protein. The sample consists of tens of thousands of distinct CDR3 sequences, less than 60% of them appearing once. Sequencing was carried out using CD8+ T cells from the center of a lung tumor. The receptor source for this set is a male donor with lung adenocarcinoma. The CD4 and CD8 labels of this study may be unreliable. Both conserved end residues are trimmed from each CDR3. The size of a clone is reported for some rows only, either as once, few or many, or as a class for expanded clones.

J gene	clone size	CDR3 length	V gene	CDR3 protein
TRBJ2-4	NA	13	TRBV27	ASKPGVGAKNTQY
TRBJ2-1	few	11	TRBV6-1	ASTEASYDEQF
NA	NA	12	TRBV9	ASSVGTGFYEQY
TRBJ2-1	NA	13	TRBV6-1	ASSPSGRAYNEQF
TRBJ2-4	NA	14	TRBV4-1	ASSEDGGGGKDTQY
TRBJ2-3	NA	13	TRBV6-1	ASSKGRRAKNTQY
TRBJ2-6	NA	14	TRBV15	ATSRDAASGANVLT
NA	NA	12	TRBV6-1	ASKTGVSVYEQY
TRBJ1-1	many	9	TRBV6-1	ASSAGTLAF
TRBJ2-1	NA	14	TRBV6-1	ASRGTWTSGTDAQF
NA	NA	12	TRBV12-3/TRBV12-4	AGRVGRDPDTQY
TRBJ2-1	NA	13	TRBV11-2	ASSPGLAGALRQF
TRBJ2-5	many	12	TRBV10-3	AISKDRGVETQY
TRBJ2-3	NA	12	TRBV4-1	ASSQVGDRETQY
TRBJ2-5	NA	14	TRBV12-3/TRBV12-4	ASIGLDYREPETQY
TRBJ2-1	NA	13	TRBV6-1	ASSTTTPKDNEQF
TRBJ2-1	NA	14	TRBV6-1	ASRGAGGRDGDTQY
TRBJ1-1	many	14	TRBV6-1	ASSRTGALSGTEAF
TRBJ2-1	NA	11	TRBV6-1	GSRAMKVDAQF
TRBJ2-3	NA	14	TRBV6-1	ASSEAGPGARDTQY
TRBJ2-3	NA	12	TRBV10-3	AGSGGLIADTQY
NA	medium-sized	12	TRBV6-1	ATLGGQGLLEQY
TRBJ2-2	NA	10	TRBV7-2	ASSLDWRELF
NA	NA	12	TRBV7-2	ASSLRGRADEQY
NA	NA	12	TRBV4-1	ASSRQVGDYEQY
TRBJ2-3	many	10	TRBV11-2	ASNQAADTQY
TRBJ1-4	NA	12	TRBV6-1	ASSGRPENEKLF
TRBJ2-5	NA	14	TRBV6-1	ASTGSGGGRPDTQY
TRBJ1-5	NA	13	TRBV23-1	ASSLRGPGNQPQH
TRBJ2-3	few	12	TRBV14	ASSQLTPADTQY
NA	NA	12	TRBV10-3	AGRGVTGKVVQY
TRBJ2-1	NA	14	TRBV6-1	ASSEIRAVGTDTQF
TRBJ2-2	NA	13	TRBV23-1	ASSQGDANTGELY
TRBJ2-3	NA	14	TRBV6-5	ASSYFAIGSENTQY
TRBJ2-3	NA	15	TRBV6-5	ASSYGGGGVVTDTQY
TRBJ1-6	NA	12	TRBV6-1	ASSKDRINSPLH
NA	NA	15	TRBV27	ASRRDFLRGPQETQY
TRBJ2-1	many	14	TRBV9	ASSVVGGSRGNEQF
TRBJ2-5	many	13	TRBV6-5	ASSYSRLTPETQY
TRBJ2-4	NA	12	TRBV10-1	ASSEGARENIQY
TRBJ2-1	many	9	TRBV6-1	ASGTPTQQF
TRBJ2-3	NA	11	TRBV20-1	SAGDGVRDTQY
TRBJ2-3	once	13	TRBV6-1	ASSPPRARTDTQY
NA	NA	10	TRBV6-1	ASSRAGGEQY
TRBJ2-3	NA	12	TRBV6-1	ASSPLGRTDTQY
TRBJ2-2	medium-sized	10	TRBV6-5	ASRLGTGELF
TRBJ2-2	NA	13	TRBV10-3	AIRSGTGNTGELF
TRBJ2-1	medium-sized	13	TRBV6-5	ASSYSTGGGNEQF
TRBJ2-5	medium-sized	11	TRBV27	ASSLGTGMTQY
TRBJ2-7	NA	13	TRBV6-1	ASREDGASSYEQY
NA	NA	15	TRBV6-5	ASSSTLAGTRRETQY
TRBJ2-1	many	13	TRBV11-3	ASSLGSSPTNEQF
TRBJ2-5	once	19	TRBV25-1	ASSGRACEGHGGLAQDTQY
NA	NA	10	TRBV6-1	ASRGQYYEQY
TRBJ2-5	NA	13	TRBV28	ASSLAGGPKETQY